This entry lists 20 T cell receptor beta chains sequenced from one sample in a study of blood T cell repertoires in COVID-19. The table came from immunoSEQ multiplex PCR; TCRdb's copy has only in-frame clones and leaves some out. This table has 350,000 to 550,000 clones, 75% to 90% appearing once. Material: PBMCs or T cells enriched from blood (not recorded which). The receptors stem from a man under 40 who had recovered from COVID-19.

The CDR3 reads CASSVGLAGGNEETQYF. CDR3 coding DNA: TGTGCCAGCAGCGTTGGACTAGCGGGAGGGAATGAAGAGACCCAGTACTTC. The chain is built from TRBV5-4 and TRBJ2-5; 15 nucleotides agree with TRBD2. The CDR3 covers 17 residues. CDR1 SGHNT and CDR2 YYREEE come from the germline V gene (reference sequence). V shed 4 bases and J 3 bases; nucleotides not matched to a gene: 7.

This clone came up once. J is TRBJ1-1 and V is TRBV7-9; 8 bases fit TRBD1. CDR3 length: 15 residues. Germline values: CDR1 SEHNR, CDR2 FQNEAQ (reference sequence). With 4 bases clipped from V and 0 bases from J, the junction kept 4 bases outside the gene matches. The CDR3 sequence: CASSSETGVNTEAFF. The CDR3 nucleotides read TGTGCCAGCAGCTCCGAGACAGGGGTGAACACTGAAGCTTTCTTT.

The J gene is TRBJ2-7, the V gene TRBV28; 8 positions agree with TRBD1. This CDR3 has 14 amino acids. Germline V gene lookup returns CDR1 MDHEN and CDR2 SYDVKM. V dropped 4 bases and J dropped 0; count of bases not matched to a gene: 2. The CDR3 spells CASSSGGPSYEQYF. In DNA, the CDR3 is TGTGCCAGCAGTTCAGGGGGCCCCTCCTACGAGCAGTACTTC.

V gene TRBV15 combines with J gene TRBJ2-1; TRBD1 agrees at 9 bases. CDR1 is LNHNV and CDR2 is YYDKDF in the germline V gene (reference sequence). The J segment lost 8 bases and the V segment lost 1 base, leaving 3 bases of the junction unmatched. The CDR3 has 14 amino acids. CDR3 in amino acids: CATSRVQGAYEQFF. In DNA form, the CDR3 reads TGTGCCACCAGCAGAGTACAGGGGGCATATGAGCAGTTCTTC.

V and J are TRBV15 and TRBJ2-6; the D gene is possibly TRBD1 (5 bases). The CDR3 extends over 13 amino acids. Germline CDR1 and CDR2: LNHNV and YYDKDF (reference sequence). Trimming stripped 3 bases from V and 10 bases from J, with 10 bases between. The CDR3 loop reads CATSSWAGNVLTF. The DNA of the CDR3 is TGTGCCACCAGCAGCTGGGCAGGGAACGTCCTGACTTTC.

The genes are TRBV28 and TRBJ2-7, with 7 bases matching TRBD2. V dropped 7 bases and J dropped 4; count of bases not matched to a gene: 10. In germline, CDR1 is MDHEN, CDR2 SYDVKM. The CDR3 length is 14 residues. The CDR3 protein is CASTNAGRGYEQYF. The CDR3 DNA reads TGTGCCAGCACCAATGCGGGGAGGGGTTACGAGCAGTACTTC.

Comment on this clone: The junction departs from germline at one end; a sequencing error may be responsible. The chain employs TRBV19 and TRBJ2-6; D is unclear. Germline CDR1 is LNHDA and CDR2 is SQIVND (reference sequence). The CDR3 has 13 amino acids. DNA of the CDR3: TGTGCCAGCAGTACGTCTGGGGCCAACGTCCTGACTTTC. Protein sequence: CASSTSGANVLTF.

This chain connects TRBV19 to TRBJ2-1; TRBD1 matches at 9 bases. Germline V lookup: CDR1 LNHDA, CDR2 SQIVND (reference sequence). Germline trimming cut 3 bases from V and 7 bases from J; bases unmatched to any gene: 13. The length of the CDR3 is 17 residues. CDR3 nucleotide sequence: TGTGCCAGTAGTATTAGGGGACAGGGAGATTTGGGGAATGAGCAGTTCTTC. This codes for CASSIRGQGDLGNEQFF.

The V and J genes are TRBV10-3 and TRBJ1-5; TRBD1 matches at 9 bases. CDR1 is ENHRY, CDR2 SYGVKD, per germline. The CDR3 loop spans 15 amino acids. V lost 3 bases to trimming and J lost 7 bases; unmatched junction nucleotides: 7. The CDR3 protein is CAISDAQGAGQPQHF. Written as DNA, the CDR3 is TGTGCCATCAGTGACGCACAGGGGGCGGGGCAGCCCCAGCATTTT.

This chain joins TRBV18 and TRBJ2-5; the match to TRBD2 covers 7 bases. V trimming: 4 bases; J trimming: 5 bases; junction bases outside the gene matches: 10. The CDR3 contains 15 residues. Germline V gene lookup returns CDR1 KGHSH and CDR2 LQKENI. Here the CDR3 reads CASSQKAGKGETQYF. In DNA form, the CDR3 reads TGTGCCAGCTCACAAAAAGCGGGAAAGGGGGAGACCCAGTACTTC.

V is TRBV28 and J is TRBJ1-1; D possibly corresponds to TRBD1 (5 bases). With 11 bases removed from V and 1 base from J, the gap between germline ends came to 17 bases. CDR1 and CDR2 (germline): MDHEN, SYDVKM. The CDR3 spans 14 residues. The CDR3 here is CAGSPGRSNTEAFF. The CDR3 DNA reads TGTGCCGGATCCCCAGGGCGCTCGAACACTGAAGCTTTCTTT.

The CDR3 loop reads CASSPFQGADEQYF. The CDR3, as DNA: TGTGCCAGCTCACCCTTCCAGGGGGCGGACGAGCAGTACTTC. The rearrangement joins TRBV18 to TRBJ2-7; 8 nucleotides agree with TRBD1. Germline V CDR1 and CDR2: KGHSH, LQKENI. This CDR3 contains 14 residues. After removal of 3 bases from V and 5 bases from J, the junction contained 6 bases not matched to a gene.

This chain uses TRBV18 with TRBJ2-1, with 9 bases lining up with TRBD1. Germline V lookup: CDR1 KGHSH, CDR2 LQKENI. The CDR3 runs to 17 residues. V shed 3 bases and J 6 bases; nucleotides not matched to a gene: 12. The CDR3 coding sequence is TGTGCCAGCTCACCTCCTCCCCCGGGACAGGGCCCCAATGAGCAGTTCTTC. It codes for CASSPPPPGQGPNEQFF.

The chain joins TRBV28 to TRBJ2-7; D unclear. Trimming left V 6 bases short and J 3 bases short, with 3 bases between. The germline gives CDR1 MDHEN, CDR2 SYDVKM. The length of the CDR3 is 10 residues. CDR3 in amino acids: CASSGYEQYF. For the CDR3, the DNA is TGTGCCAGCAGCGGCTACGAGCAGTACTTC.

The rearrangement uses TRBV5-1 and TRBJ1-3; 9 bases agree with TRBD1. This CDR3 comprises 17 residues. The germline CDR1 and CDR2 sequences are SGHRS and YFSETQ. V was pared by 4 bases and J by 0 bases, with 8 bases of the junction left unmatched. This CDR3 reads CASSAGQGAISGNTIYF. The DNA of the CDR3 is TGCGCCAGCAGCGCGGGACAGGGAGCCATCTCTGGAAACACCATATATTTT.

The V call is TRBV9, the J call TRBJ1-4, with 8 bases lining up with TRBD1. CDR3 length equals 16 residues. Per the germline V gene, CDR1 is SGDLS and CDR2 is YYNGEE. The ends lost 4 bases at V and 8 bases at J; junction bases unmatched: 13. The CDR3: CASSQNFGTGIEKLFF. In DNA form, the CDR3 reads TGTGCCAGCAGCCAAAACTTCGGGACAGGAATCGAAAAACTGTTTTTT.

This chain joins TRBV24-1 and TRBJ2-1; no reliable D call. CDR1 and CDR2 (germline): KGHDR, SFDVKD. Trimming took off 3 bases at V and 8 bases at J, with 7 bases between the two ends. CDR3 length equals 12 residues. The CDR3 DNA reads as TGTGCCACCAGTGATACGTCGGATGAGCAGTTCTTC. This encodes CATSDTSDEQFF.

The chain joins TRBV5-1 to TRBJ2-5; 10 bases align to TRBD2. This CDR3 contains 16 residues. Germline V CDR1 and CDR2: SGHRS, YFSETQ. J lost 5 bases, V lost 0 bases, and 7 bases had no gene match. The DNA for the CDR3 is TGCGCCAGCAGCTTGGAACTAGCGGGACCAGTGGAGACCCAGTACTTC. It codes for CASSLELAGPVETQYF.

The chain links TRBV5-1 to TRBJ2-3; TRBD2 aligns across 11 bases. The CDR3 extends over 19 amino acids. The V gene's germline CDR1 is SGHRS and CDR2 YFSETQ. With 3 bases clipped from V and 2 bases from J, the junction kept 14 bases outside the gene matches. For the CDR3, the DNA is TGCGCCAGCAGCTCCCGCCCTAGCGGGAGGTCCGGGAACACAGATACGCAGTATTTT. This sequence encodes CASSSRPSGRSGNTDTQYF.

The chain uses TRBV5-4 and TRBJ2-5; D may be TRBD1 (5 bases). Trimming left V 0 bases short and J 5 bases short, with 20 bases between. The CDR3 has 17 amino acids. Germline-derived CDR1 and CDR2 are SGHNT and YYREEE (reference sequence). CDR3 DNA sequence: TGTGCCAGCAGCTTGGATGGGGCTCTCAGCGAAGGGGAGACCCAGTACTTC. As protein: CASSLDGALSEGETQYF.